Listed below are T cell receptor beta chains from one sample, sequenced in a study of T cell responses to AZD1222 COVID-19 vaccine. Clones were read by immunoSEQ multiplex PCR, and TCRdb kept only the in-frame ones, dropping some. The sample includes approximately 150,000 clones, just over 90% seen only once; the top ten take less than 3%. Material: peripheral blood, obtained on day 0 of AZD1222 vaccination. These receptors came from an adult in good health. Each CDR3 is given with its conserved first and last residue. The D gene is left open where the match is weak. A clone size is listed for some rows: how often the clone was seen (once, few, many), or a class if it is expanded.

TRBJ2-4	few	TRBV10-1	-	CASSEGSRLAKNIQYF	TGCGCCAGCAGTGAGGGGTCGAGACTAGCCAAAAACATTCAGTACTTC
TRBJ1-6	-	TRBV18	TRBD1	CASSSRDRVLNSPLHF	TGTGCCAGCTCTTCCCGGGACAGGGTGCTTAATTCACCCCTCCACTTT
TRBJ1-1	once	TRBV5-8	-	CASSSKSRERYAFF	TGTGCCAGCAGCTCAAAGTCCCGCGAGCGCTACGCTTTCTTT
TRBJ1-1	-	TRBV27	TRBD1	CASSLPGQGPAEAFF	TGTGCCAGCAGTTTACCCGGACAGGGCCCAGCTGAAGCTTTCTTT
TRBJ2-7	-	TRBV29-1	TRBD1	CSVRLDRASYEQYF	TGCAGCGTGCGCCTCGACAGGGCCTCCTACGAGCAGTACTTC
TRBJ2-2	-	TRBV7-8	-	CASSLVRTTPTGELFF	TGTGCCAGCAGCTTAGTTCGGACTACCCCGACCGGGGAGCTGTTTTTT
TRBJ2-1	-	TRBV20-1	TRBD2	CSASRGGGEQFF	TGCAGTGCTAGTCGGGGGGGAGGTGAGCAGTTCTTC
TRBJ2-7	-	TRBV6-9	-	CASSYLLGGREQYF	TGTGCCAGCAGTTATCTCCTAGGGGGAAGGGAGCAGTACTTC
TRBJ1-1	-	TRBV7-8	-	CASSLAEGVMNTEAFF	TGTGCCAGCAGCTTAGCGGAGGGGGTCATGAACACTGAAGCTTTCTTT
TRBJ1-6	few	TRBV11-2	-	CASSLYRVPSSYNSPLHF	TGTGCCAGCAGTTTATACAGGGTCCCCTCCTCCTATAATTCACCCCTCCACTTT
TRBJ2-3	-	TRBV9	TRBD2	CASSVVGAGEITDTQYF	TGTGCCAGCAGCGTAGTGGGTGCGGGGGAGATCACAGATACGCAGTATTTT
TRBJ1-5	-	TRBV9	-	CASSVFGETGQPQHF	TGTGCCAGCAGCGTATTCGGGGAGACGGGTCAGCCCCAGCATTTT
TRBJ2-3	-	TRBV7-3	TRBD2	CASSLTGRRGDTDTQYF	TGTGCCAGCAGCTTAACGGGCAGGCGGGGGGACACAGATACGCAGTATTTT
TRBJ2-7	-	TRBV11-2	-	CASSLVSPETRGYEQYF	TGTGCCAGCAGCTTAGTGTCGCCCGAGACGCGGGGCTACGAGCAGTACTTC
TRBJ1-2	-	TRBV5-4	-	CASSLATGDEGYTF	TGTGCCAGCAGCTTGGCCACGGGGGACGAGGGCTACACCTTC
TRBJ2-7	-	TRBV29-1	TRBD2	CSARSGGAYEQYF	TGCAGCGCCAGGAGCGGGGGGGCTTACGAGCAGTACTTC
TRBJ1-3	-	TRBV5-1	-	CASSGQAGNTIYF	TGCGCCAGCAGCGGACAAGCTGGAAACACCATATATTTT
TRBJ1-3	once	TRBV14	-	CASSQEAGNTIYF	TGTGCCAGCAGCCAAGAAGCCGGAAACACCATATATTTT
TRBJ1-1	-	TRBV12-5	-	CASGLGGIEAFF	TGTGCTAGTGGTTTGGGGGGGATTGAAGCTTTCTTT
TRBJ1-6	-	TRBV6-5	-	CASTLGGAYNSPLHF	TGTGCCAGCACCCTGGGGGGCGCCTATAATTCACCCCTCCACTTT
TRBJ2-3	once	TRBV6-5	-	CASSYPTGADTQYF	TGTGCCAGCAGTTACCCTACGGGGGCAGATACGCAGTATTTT
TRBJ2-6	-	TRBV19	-	CASRDRLRANVLTF	TGTGCCAGTAGAGACAGGCTAAGGGCCAACGTCCTGACTTTC
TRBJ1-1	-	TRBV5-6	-	CASSPGGNPEAFF	TGTGCCAGCAGCCCGGGTGGCAACCCTGAAGCTTTCTTT
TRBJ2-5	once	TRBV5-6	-	CASSLGQVTGETQYF	TGTGCCAGCAGCTTGGGGCAGGTCACGGGGGAGACCCAGTACTTC
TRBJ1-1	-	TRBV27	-	CASQGAQLNTEAFF	TGTGCCAGCCAGGGTGCTCAGCTGAACACTGAAGCTTTCTTT
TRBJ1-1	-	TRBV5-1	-	CASSSVGQGLNTEAFF	TGCGCCAGCAGCTCCGTGGGGCAGGGTTTGAACACTGAAGCTTTCTTT
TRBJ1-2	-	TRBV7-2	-	CASSSREAPRGYTF	TGTGCCAGCAGCTCCAGGGAGGCTCCCCGGGGCTACACCTTC
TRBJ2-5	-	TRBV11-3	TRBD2	CASSLGGREETQYF	TGTGCCAGCAGCCTGGGAGGGAGGGAAGAGACCCAGTACTTC
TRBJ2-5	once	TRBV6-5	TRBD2	CASNPSGVETQYF	TGTGCCAGCAACCCTAGCGGGGTAGAGACCCAGTACTTC
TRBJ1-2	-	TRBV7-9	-	CASSLSFPTNYGYTF	TGTGCCAGCAGCTTATCCTTTCCCACTAACTATGGCTACACCTTC
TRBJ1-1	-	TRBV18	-	CASLGDMNTEAFF	TGTGCCAGCCTCGGGGACATGAACACTGAAGCTTTCTTT
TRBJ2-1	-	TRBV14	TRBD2	CASSGPTSGGNWYDNEQFF	TGTGCCAGCAGCGGGCCGACTAGCGGGGGGAATTGGTACGACAATGAGCAGTTCTTC
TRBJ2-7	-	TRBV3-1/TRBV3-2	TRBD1	CASSRRTGGPYEQYF	TGTGCCAGCAGTCGACGGACAGGGGGACCCTACGAGCAGTACTTC
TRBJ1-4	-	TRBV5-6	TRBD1	CASSLQGKNEKLFF	TGTGCCAGCAGCTTACAGGGGAAAAATGAAAAACTGTTTTTT
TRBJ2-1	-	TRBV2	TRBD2	CASSAWTSGGAVGNEQFF	TGTGCCAGCAGTGCCTGGACTAGCGGGGGGGCTGTAGGCAATGAGCAGTTCTTC
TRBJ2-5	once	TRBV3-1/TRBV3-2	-	CASSGQWKTQYF	TGTGCCAGCAGCGGACAGTGGAAGACCCAGTACTTC
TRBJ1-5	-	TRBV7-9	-	CASSLESQPQHF	TGTGCCAGCAGCTTAGAATCTCAGCCCCAGCATTTT
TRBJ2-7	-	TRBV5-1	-	CASSLGLESNEQYF	TGCGCCAGCAGCTTGGGGCTAGAGTCCAACGAGCAGTACTTC
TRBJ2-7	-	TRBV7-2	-	CALSVLSSYEQYF	TGTGCATTGAGTGTATTGAGCTCCTACGAGCAGTACTTC
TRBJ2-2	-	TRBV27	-	CASSLRTAGELFF	TGTGCCAGCAGTTTAAGGACAGCCGGGGAGCTGTTTTTT
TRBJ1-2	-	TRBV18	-	CASSPSTAPYGYTF	TGTGCCAGCTCACCCTCCACAGCCCCCTATGGCTACACCTTC
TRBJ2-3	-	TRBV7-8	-	CASSFEGLGTDTQYF	TGTGCCAGCAGCTTTGAGGGGTTAGGGACAGATACGCAGTATTTT
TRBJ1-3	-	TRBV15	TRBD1	CATSRGDSSGNTIYF	TGTGCCACCAGCAGAGGGGACAGCTCTGGAAACACCATATATTTT
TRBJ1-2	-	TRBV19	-	CASSIYGGPDYGYTF	TGTGCCAGTAGTATATATGGGGGCCCTGACTATGGCTACACCTTC
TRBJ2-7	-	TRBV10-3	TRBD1	CAISEPGQGADYEQYF	TGTGCCATCAGTGAACCGGGACAGGGGGCCGACTACGAGCAGTACTTC
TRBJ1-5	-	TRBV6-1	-	CASSEDGGFGNQPQHF	TGTGCCAGCAGTGAAGACGGGGGGTTCGGGAATCAGCCCCAGCATTTT
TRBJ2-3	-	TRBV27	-	CASSPRTGTQYF	TGTGCCAGCAGCCCTCGGACGGGAACGCAGTATTTT
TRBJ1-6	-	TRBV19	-	CASSIRDGGLGSPLHF	TGTGCCAGTAGTATCCGGGACGGGGGTTTGGGTTCACCCCTCCACTTT
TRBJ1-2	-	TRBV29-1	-	CSVVYSIYGYTF	TGCAGCGTTGTCTACAGTATTTATGGCTACACCTTC
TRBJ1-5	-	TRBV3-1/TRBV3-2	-	CASSPDPLDGMESNQPQHF	TGTGCCAGCAGCCCCGACCCTCTAGACGGTATGGAGAGCAATCAGCCCCAGCATTTT
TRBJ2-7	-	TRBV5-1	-	CASSITSSYEQYF	TGCGCCAGCAGCATCACATCCTCCTACGAGCAGTACTTC
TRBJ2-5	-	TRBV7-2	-	CASSLRATQYF	TGTGCCAGCAGCTTAAGGGCGACCCAGTACTTC